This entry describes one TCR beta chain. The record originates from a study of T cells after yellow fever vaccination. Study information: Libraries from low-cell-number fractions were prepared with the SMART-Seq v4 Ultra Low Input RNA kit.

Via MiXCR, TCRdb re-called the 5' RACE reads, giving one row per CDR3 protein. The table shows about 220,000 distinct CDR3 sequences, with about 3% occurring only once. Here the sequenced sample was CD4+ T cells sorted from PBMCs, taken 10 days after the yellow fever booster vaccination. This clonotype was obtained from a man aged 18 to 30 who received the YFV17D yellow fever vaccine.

The CDR3 loop is CSGIGYNEQFF. The CDR3 DNA reads TGCAGTGGAATAGGTTACAATGAGCAGTTCTTC. V and J are TRBV20-1 and TRBJ2-1; no clear D gene. The length of the CDR3 is 11 residues. V shed 7 bases and J shed 4 bases, with 8 bases lying between them. Germline CDR1 is DFQATT and CDR2 is SNEGSKA (reference sequence).